This is a list of T cell receptor beta chains from one sample in a study of T cell responses to AZD1222 COVID-19 vaccine. The table came from immunoSEQ multiplex PCR; TCRdb's copy has only in-frame clones and leaves some out. Of some 130,000 clones listed, about nine tenths are singletons. Sample: peripheral blood, taken on day 0 of AZD1222 vaccination. The receptors come from an adult in good health. Each CDR3 is given with its conserved first and last residue. A D gene is named only where the DNA matches it firmly. Clone size, where shown, is once, few, many, or a class for clones that have expanded.

V gene: TRBV7-2
D gene: TRBD1
J gene: TRBJ1-3
clone size: -
CDR3 protein: CASSPSRGSSGNTIYF
CDR3 DNA: TGTGCCAGCAGCCCCAGCAGGGGGTCCTCTGGAAACACCATATATTTT

V gene: TRBV6-5
D gene: -
J gene: TRBJ1-1
clone size: -
CDR3 protein: CASCPVWYEAFF
CDR3 DNA: TGTGCCAGCTGCCCGGTATGGTATGAAGCTTTCTTT

V gene: TRBV5-1
D gene: -
J gene: TRBJ2-7
clone size: -
CDR3 protein: CASRTAGDIYEQYF
CDR3 DNA: TGCGCCAGCAGAACTGCGGGGGACATCTACGAGCAGTACTTC

V gene: TRBV27
D gene: -
J gene: TRBJ2-7
clone size: -
CDR3 protein: CASSFMGYEQYF
CDR3 DNA: TGTGCCAGCAGTTTTATGGGCTACGAGCAGTACTTC

V gene: TRBV19
D gene: -
J gene: TRBJ1-5
clone size: -
CDR3 protein: CASSNSNQPQHF
CDR3 DNA: TGTGCCAGTAGTAATAGCAATCAGCCCCAGCATTTT

V gene: TRBV7-7
D gene: -
J gene: TRBJ1-5
clone size: -
CDR3 protein: CASSLGPAISNQPQHF
CDR3 DNA: TGTGCTAGCAGCTTAGGACCAGCCATAAGCAATCAGCCCCAGCATTTT

V gene: TRBV6-1
D gene: -
J gene: TRBJ2-1
clone size: -
CDR3 protein: CASSELGGGPFYEQFF
CDR3 DNA: TGTGCCAGCAGTGAACTGGGGGGGGGCCCCTTTTATGAGCAGTTCTTC

V gene: TRBV5-1
D gene: TRBD1
J gene: TRBJ2-2
clone size: -
CDR3 protein: CASSLFRDRVSGELFF
CDR3 DNA: TGCGCCAGCAGCTTGTTCCGGGACAGGGTTTCCGGGGAGCTGTTTTTT

V gene: TRBV5-4
D gene: -
J gene: TRBJ1-1
clone size: -
CDR3 protein: CASSPRVGTEAFF
CDR3 DNA: TGTGCCAGCAGCCCGAGGGTTGGCACTGAAGCTTTCTTT

V gene: TRBV6-5
D gene: TRBD1
J gene: TRBJ1-2
clone size: -
CDR3 protein: CASRAGTAYGYTF
CDR3 DNA: TGTGCCAGCAGGGCCGGGACAGCCTATGGCTACACCTTC

V gene: TRBV7-9
D gene: TRBD1
J gene: TRBJ1-4
clone size: -
CDR3 protein: CASSSRTDRENEKLFF
CDR3 DNA: TGTGCCAGCAGCTCGCGAACTGACAGGGAGAATGAAAAACTGTTTTTT

V gene: TRBV19
D gene: TRBD1
J gene: TRBJ1-4
clone size: -
CDR3 protein: CASSPYRTGTVEKLFF
CDR3 DNA: TGTGCCAGTAGTCCGTACCGGACAGGGACTGTCGAAAAACTGTTTTTT

V gene: TRBV10-3
D gene: TRBD1
J gene: TRBJ1-4
clone size: -
CDR3 protein: CAIGQGDATNEKLFF
CDR3 DNA: TGTGCCATCGGACAGGGCGACGCAACTAATGAAAAACTGTTTTTT

V gene: TRBV4-2
D gene: -
J gene: TRBJ2-1
clone size: -
CDR3 protein: CASSQDKAYNEQFF
CDR3 DNA: TGTGCCAGCAGCCAAGATAAGGCCTACAATGAGCAGTTCTTC

V gene: TRBV2
D gene: TRBD1
J gene: TRBJ1-1
clone size: few
CDR3 protein: CASRERTGLYAEAFF
CDR3 DNA: TGTGCCAGCAGGGAACGGACAGGGCTTTACGCTGAAGCTTTCTTT

V gene: TRBV28
D gene: TRBD1
J gene: TRBJ2-7
clone size: -
CDR3 protein: CASSLLPGQGEQYF
CDR3 DNA: TGTGCCAGCAGTTTATTACCGGGACAGGGCGAGCAGTACTTC

V gene: TRBV28
D gene: TRBD1
J gene: TRBJ2-3
clone size: -
CDR3 protein: CASRAGTGTDTQYF
CDR3 DNA: TGTGCCAGCAGAGCCGGGACAGGCACAGATACGCAGTATTTT

V gene: TRBV20-1
D gene: -
J gene: TRBJ1-1
clone size: -
CDR3 protein: CSASRAEAFF
CDR3 DNA: TGCAGTGCATCCCGGGCTGAAGCTTTCTTT

V gene: TRBV6-5
D gene: -
J gene: TRBJ2-7
clone size: -
CDR3 protein: CASSYSAGLEYEQYF
CDR3 DNA: TGTGCCAGCAGTTACTCGGCAGGGTTAGAGTACGAGCAGTACTTC

V gene: TRBV6-2/TRBV6-3
D gene: TRBD2
J gene: TRBJ2-7
clone size: -
CDR3 protein: CASSRSGGISYEQYF
CDR3 DNA: TGTGCCAGCAGTAGAAGCGGGGGGATCTCCTACGAGCAGTACTTC

V gene: TRBV5-1
D gene: -
J gene: TRBJ2-3
clone size: -
CDR3 protein: CASSFSATDTQYF
CDR3 DNA: TGCGCCAGCAGCTTCAGTGCGACAGATACGCAGTATTTT

V gene: TRBV5-5
D gene: -
J gene: TRBJ2-3
clone size: -
CDR3 protein: CASSLWGNADTQYF
CDR3 DNA: TGTGCCAGCAGCTTGTGGGGGAATGCAGATACGCAGTATTTT

V gene: TRBV7-9
D gene: -
J gene: TRBJ1-5
clone size: -
CDR3 protein: CASSFEPAGRHQPQHF
CDR3 DNA: TGTGCCAGCAGCTTCGAACCAGCAGGGAGGCACCAGCCCCAGCATTTT

V gene: TRBV28
D gene: -
J gene: TRBJ2-7
clone size: -
CDR3 protein: CASRPYEQYF
CDR3 DNA: TGTGCCAGTCGACCCTACGAGCAGTACTTC

V gene: TRBV6-4
D gene: -
J gene: TRBJ2-2
clone size: -
CDR3 protein: CASSDSPDANTGELFF
CDR3 DNA: TGTGCCAGCAGTGACTCGCCAGACGCGAACACCGGGGAGCTGTTTTTT

V gene: TRBV2
D gene: -
J gene: TRBJ1-5
clone size: -
CDR3 protein: CASSEANRFTPQHF
CDR3 DNA: TGTGCCAGCAGTGAAGCGAACCGCTTCACGCCCCAGCATTTT

V gene: TRBV4-1
D gene: -
J gene: TRBJ2-7
clone size: once
CDR3 protein: CASSQDEILYEQYF
CDR3 DNA: TGCGCCAGCAGCCAAGACGAGATACTCTACGAGCAGTACTTC

V gene: TRBV10-3
D gene: TRBD1
J gene: TRBJ2-2
clone size: many
CDR3 protein: CAIMSGGNTGELFF
CDR3 DNA: TGTGCCATCATGTCAGGGGGAAACACCGGGGAGCTGTTTTTT

V gene: TRBV9
D gene: -
J gene: TRBJ1-1
clone size: -
CDR3 protein: CASSGTLNTEAFF
CDR3 DNA: TGTGCCAGCAGCGGCACACTGAACACTGAAGCTTTCTTT

V gene: TRBV7-9
D gene: TRBD1
J gene: TRBJ2-3
clone size: -
CDR3 protein: CASSFPRTGGQSDTQYF
CDR3 DNA: TGTGCCAGCAGCTTCCCTAGGACAGGGGGCCAGTCAGATACGCAGTATTTT

V gene: TRBV13
D gene: TRBD1
J gene: TRBJ2-3
clone size: -
CDR3 protein: CASSLGKGQGAWDTQYF
CDR3 DNA: TGTGCCAGCAGCTTAGGCAAGGGACAGGGGGCATGGGATACGCAGTATTTT

V gene: TRBV18
D gene: TRBD1
J gene: TRBJ1-5
clone size: -
CDR3 protein: CASSPGTADQPQHF
CDR3 DNA: TGTGCCAGCTCACCAGGGACAGCGGATCAGCCCCAGCATTTT

V gene: TRBV4-2
D gene: -
J gene: TRBJ1-2
clone size: -
CDR3 protein: CASSQDLDSNLYGYTF
CDR3 DNA: TGTGCCAGCAGCCAAGATTTGGACAGCAACCTCTATGGCTACACCTTC